Listed below are T cell receptor beta chains from one sample, sequenced in a study of CXCR3-negative and CXCR3-positive naive CD8 T cells. Reprocessing the 5' RACE reads, TCRdb reports a single entry for every CDR3 protein and omits DNA. This sample's table reports 100,000 to 150,000 distinct CDR3 sequences. Sequenced material: naive CXCR3- CD8+ T cells from blood. The receptor source for this set is a human donor in good health. Some clones in this sample may be carry-over from other donors' samples. Each CDR3 is given with its conserved first and last residue.

J: TRBJ2-1
length: 13
V: TRBV28
CDR3: CASSFTAYNEQFF

J: TRBJ2-7
length: 13
V: TRBV7-7
CDR3: CASSLGTAGEQYF

J: TRBJ2-3
length: 17
V: TRBV5-4
CDR3: CASSFGLAGASTDTQYF

J: TRBJ2-7
length: 15
V: TRBV27
CDR3: CASSLAGVDVYEQYF

J: TRBJ1-1
length: 14
V: TRBV7-9
CDR3: CASSLLMSGTEAFF

J: TRBJ2-3
length: 16
V: TRBV10-3
CDR3: CAISGSGAASTDTQYF

J: TRBJ2-2
length: 13
V: TRBV10-3
CDR3: CAIGGPNTGELFF

J: TRBJ2-1
length: 13
V: TRBV2
CDR3: CASRRGGKDEQFF

J: TRBJ2-1
length: 21
V: TRBV12-2
CDR3: CASRLIKSLAGMTGYDNEQFF

J: TRBJ2-1
length: 19
V: TRBV3-1
CDR3: CASSQTLWGERESDNEQFF

J: TRBJ2-3
length: 18
V: TRBV7-9
CDR3: CASSFVPGESSGADTQYF

J: TRBJ2-7
length: 14
V: TRBV12-3/TRBV12-4
CDR3: CASSPAGAGVEQYF

J: TRBJ2-5
length: 14
V: TRBV12-3/TRBV12-4
CDR3: CASSFGGTGETQYF

J: TRBJ1-6
length: 15
V: TRBV30
CDR3: CAWSPGARGNSPLHF

J: TRBJ2-7
length: 14
V: TRBV5-1
CDR3: CASSLEGRGYEQYF

J: TRBJ2-7
length: 13
V: TRBV6-5
CDR3: CASSYGAWDEQYF

J: TRBJ2-7
length: 16
V: TRBV13
CDR3: CASSGQASGIRYEQYF

J: TRBJ1-5
length: 13
V: TRBV28
CDR3: CASLYRENQPQHF